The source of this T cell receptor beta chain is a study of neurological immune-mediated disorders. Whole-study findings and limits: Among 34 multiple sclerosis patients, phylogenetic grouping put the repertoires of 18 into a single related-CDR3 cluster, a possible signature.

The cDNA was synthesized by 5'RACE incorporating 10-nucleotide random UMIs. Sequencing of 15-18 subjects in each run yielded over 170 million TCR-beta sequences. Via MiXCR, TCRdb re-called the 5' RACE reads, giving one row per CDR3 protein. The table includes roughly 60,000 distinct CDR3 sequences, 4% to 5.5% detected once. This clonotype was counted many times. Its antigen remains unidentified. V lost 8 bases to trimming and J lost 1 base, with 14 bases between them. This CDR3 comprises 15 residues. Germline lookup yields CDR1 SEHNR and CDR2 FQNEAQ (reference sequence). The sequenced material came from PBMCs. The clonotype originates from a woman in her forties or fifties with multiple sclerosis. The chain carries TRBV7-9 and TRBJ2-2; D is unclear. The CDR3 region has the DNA TGTGCCAGCCATGGCTCAGCACAGAACACCGGGGAGCTGTTTTTT. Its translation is CASHGSAQNTGELFF.